This entry features one T cell receptor beta chain sequence. The CDR3 contains 15 residues. CDR1 is SEHNR, CDR2 FQNEAQ, per germline (reference sequence). The data were obtained in a study of CXCR3-negative and CXCR3-positive naive CD8 T cells. Each TRB cDNA library was prepared by 5' RACE (with UMI labels). TCRdb re-called the 5' RACE reads; every CDR3 protein appears as one record, without DNA. The sample totals about 130,000 distinct CDR3 sequences. The sample consisted of naive CXCR3- CD8+ T cells from blood. The subset denotes: CD45RO-CCR7+CD27+CD95- naive CD8+ T cells lacking CXCR3 (TNR3-). J is TRBJ1-1 and V is TRBV7-9. The clonotype was recovered from a human donor in good health. Some clones in this sample may be carry-over from other donors' samples. Here the CDR3 reads CASISIGGFPTEAFF.